This TCR beta chain was profiled in a study of blood T cell repertoires in COVID-19 (TCRdb year 2020). Broadly, across the study: Collaborator samples came from the United States, Italy and Spain and covered acute and convalescent phases of COVID-19. The samples were drawn from the first 160 participants of the ongoing ImmuneRACE study and from more than 1,000 subjects provided by 6 global collaborators. The repertoires were released in a freely available public database intended as a resource for research on the immune response to SARS-CoV-2. Nearly every sample came with metadata listing a de-identified subject ID, COVID-19 status, age in years and sex. Subjects who had been exposed to COVID-19, were actively infected with it, or had recovered from it provided the deeply sampled blood TCRbeta repertoires that made up the dataset. Where available, HLA class I and class II types were taken from metadata supplied by the sample provider and were not determined by assay-based typing. The material from the prospective study consisted of cDNA or gDNA derived from T cells, B-cell-depleted T cells, or PBMCs. What the authors observed across the whole study: The amount of clinical and demographic metadata varied by source and participant and was provided uncurated.

Concerning this clone: There is no known antigen for this receptor. The input lacks base qualities; no much larger clone sits a single base away.

Trimming leaves V shorter by 3 bases and J shorter by 5 bases, with the junction holding 6 bases beyond the gene matches. CDR3 length: 14 amino acids, cysteine to phenylalanine. Kept here is only the CDR3 DNA, which spans 42 bases and is read in frame from base 1. The germline V gene specifies KGHSH as CDR1 and LQKENI as CDR2. Enrolling through a virtual design, the prospective study's participants ranged in age from roughly 18 to 95 years and lived across about two dozen United States geographic areas. In the prospective study, participants were assigned to cohorts based on the clinical history participants reported in a screening survey and a study questionnaire. ImmuneRACE Cohort 3 recovered participants were defined by two consecutive negative NP/OP PCR tests, healthcare professional clearance, or symptom resolution. In the prospective study, mobile phlebotomists collected whole blood, serum and a nasopharyngeal or oropharyngeal swab from each participant. Over an approximately 2-month period, participants in the prospective study had the option of providing additional blood draws and questionnaires. Prospective study blood samples were shipped either frozen or at room temperature before DNA extraction.

TCRbeta CDR3 regions were amplified from genomic DNA using the immunoSEQ Assay, a bias-controlled multiplex PCR. The paper's data handling went like this. The number of nucleated cells in each sample was estimated by amplification of reference gene primers within the assay. Sequence reads were collapsed and filtered to measure the absolute abundance of every unique TCRbeta CDR3 rearrangement. For each sample, productive Simpson clonality was calculated by taking the square root of Simpson's diversity index across productive rearrangements. TCRdb took over this immuneACCESS table, retaining in-frame rearrangements with V and J assigned. Such tables are incomplete; in checked studies, under half of the missing clones stem from an unresolved V gene, and the remainder is unexplained. D and trimming come from the DNA, and the V and J calls and clone size come from that table. Recorded for this sample are under 200,000 clones; roughly 82% of them occurred a single time. Clones ranked in the top ten supply roughly 11% of the sample.

The sequence came from a man aged 50 to 59 who had recovered from COVID-19. The source material was PBMCs or T cells enriched from blood (not recorded which). The chain is encoded by TRBV18 joined to TRBJ2-5; 7 bases in the middle match TRBD2. This receptor carries the CDR3 CASSPMTSPETQYF. The sequenced DNA: TGTGCCAGCTCACCCATGACTAGCCCGGAGACCCAGTACTTC.